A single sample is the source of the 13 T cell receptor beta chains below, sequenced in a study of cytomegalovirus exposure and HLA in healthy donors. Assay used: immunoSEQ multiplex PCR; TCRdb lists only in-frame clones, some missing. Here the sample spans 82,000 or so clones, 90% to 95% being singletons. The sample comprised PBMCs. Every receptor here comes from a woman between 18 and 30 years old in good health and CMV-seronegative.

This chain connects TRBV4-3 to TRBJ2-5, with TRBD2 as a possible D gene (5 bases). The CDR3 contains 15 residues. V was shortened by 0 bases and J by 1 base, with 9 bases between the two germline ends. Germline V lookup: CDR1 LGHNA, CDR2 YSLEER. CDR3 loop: CASSQDTAAQETQYF. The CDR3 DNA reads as TGCGCCAGCAGCCAAGATACAGCGGCCCAAGAGACCCAGTACTTC.

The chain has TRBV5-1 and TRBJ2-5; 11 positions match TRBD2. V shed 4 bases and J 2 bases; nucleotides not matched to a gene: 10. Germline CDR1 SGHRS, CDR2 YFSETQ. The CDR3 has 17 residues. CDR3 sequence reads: CASSLGGTSGIQETQYF. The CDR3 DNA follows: TGCGCCAGCAGCCTCGGGGGGACTAGCGGAATACAAGAGACCCAGTACTTC. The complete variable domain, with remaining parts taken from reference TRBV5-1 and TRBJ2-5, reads KAGVTQTPRYLIKTRGQQVTLSCSPISGHRSVSWYQQTPGQGLQFLFEYFSETQRNKGNFPGRFSGRQFSNSRSEMNVSTLELGDSALYLCASSLGGTSGIQETQYFGPGTRLLVL.

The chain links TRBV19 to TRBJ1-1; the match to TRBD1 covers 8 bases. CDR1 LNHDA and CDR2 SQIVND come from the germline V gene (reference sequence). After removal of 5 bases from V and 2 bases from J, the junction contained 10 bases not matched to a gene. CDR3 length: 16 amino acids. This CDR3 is CASSFQTGARNTEAFF. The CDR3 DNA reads TGTGCCAGTAGTTTTCAGACAGGGGCGCGTAACACTGAAGCTTTCTTT.

The CDR3 nucleotides read TGTGCCAGCAGCTTGAGCGGGAGGGCGGGGAATGAGCAGTTCTTC. It is translated as CASSLSGRAGNEQFF. This sequence joins TRBV7-2 and TRBJ2-1, with 10 bases fitting TRBD2. Germline-derived CDR1 and CDR2 are SGHTA and FQGNSA. The CDR3 length is 15 residues. The V and J ends lost 3 bases and 7 bases, in that order; junction bases with no gene match: 6.

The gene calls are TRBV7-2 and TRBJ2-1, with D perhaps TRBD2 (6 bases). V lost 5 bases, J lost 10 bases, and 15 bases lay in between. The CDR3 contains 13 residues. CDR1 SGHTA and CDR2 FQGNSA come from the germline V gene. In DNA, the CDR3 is TGTGCCAGCAGCCTGGGACTCCGCCGGGAGCAGTTCTTC. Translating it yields CASSLGLRREQFF.

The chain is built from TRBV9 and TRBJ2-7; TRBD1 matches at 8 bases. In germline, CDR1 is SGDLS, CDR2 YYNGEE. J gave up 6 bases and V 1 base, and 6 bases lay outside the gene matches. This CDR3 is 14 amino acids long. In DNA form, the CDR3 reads TGTGCCAGCAGCGTACAGGGGGCGTTTGGCGAGCAGTACTTC. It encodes CASSVQGAFGEQYF.

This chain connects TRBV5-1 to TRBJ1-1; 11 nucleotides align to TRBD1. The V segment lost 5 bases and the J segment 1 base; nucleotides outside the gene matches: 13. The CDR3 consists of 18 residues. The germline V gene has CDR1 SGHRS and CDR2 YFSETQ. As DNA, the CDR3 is TGCGCCAGCAGGCTTGCCTGGACAGGGGGCCGGACGAACACTGAAGCTTTCTTT. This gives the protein CASRLAWTGGRTNTEAFF.

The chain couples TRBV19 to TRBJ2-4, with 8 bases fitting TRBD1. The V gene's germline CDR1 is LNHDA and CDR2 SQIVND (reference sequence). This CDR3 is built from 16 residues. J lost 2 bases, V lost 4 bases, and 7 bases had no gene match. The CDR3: CASSTMTGATKNIQYF. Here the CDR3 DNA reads TGTGCCAGTAGTACTATGACAGGGGCGACCAAAAACATTCAGTACTTC.

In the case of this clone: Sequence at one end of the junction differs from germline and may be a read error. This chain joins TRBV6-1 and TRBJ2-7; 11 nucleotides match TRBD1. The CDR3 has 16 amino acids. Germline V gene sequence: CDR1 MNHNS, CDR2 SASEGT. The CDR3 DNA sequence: TGTGCCAGCAGCGAAGAGTCCGGGACAGGGGGCTACGAGCAGTACTTC. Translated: CASSEESGTGGYEQYF.

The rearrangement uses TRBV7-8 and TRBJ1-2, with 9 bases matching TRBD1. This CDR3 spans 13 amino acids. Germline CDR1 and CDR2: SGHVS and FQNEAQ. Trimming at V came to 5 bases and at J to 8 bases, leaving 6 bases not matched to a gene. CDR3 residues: CASSPGQGKGYTF. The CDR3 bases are TGTGCCAGCAGCCCGGGACAGGGTAAAGGCTACACCTTC.

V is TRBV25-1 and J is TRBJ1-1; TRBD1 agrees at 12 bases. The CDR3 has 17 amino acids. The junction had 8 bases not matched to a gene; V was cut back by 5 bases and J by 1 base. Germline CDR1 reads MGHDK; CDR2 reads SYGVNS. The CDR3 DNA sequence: TGTGCCAGCAGTCCCCGGGACAGGGGGCAGGGGAACACTGAAGCTTTCTTT. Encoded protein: CASSPRDRGQGNTEAFF.

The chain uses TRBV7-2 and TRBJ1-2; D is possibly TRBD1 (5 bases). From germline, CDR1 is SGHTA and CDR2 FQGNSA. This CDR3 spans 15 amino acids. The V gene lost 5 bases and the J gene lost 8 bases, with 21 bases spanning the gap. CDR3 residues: CASSQHLNGAGGYTF. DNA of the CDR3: TGTGCCAGCAGCCAACACCTTAATGGGGCCGGGGGCTACACCTTC.

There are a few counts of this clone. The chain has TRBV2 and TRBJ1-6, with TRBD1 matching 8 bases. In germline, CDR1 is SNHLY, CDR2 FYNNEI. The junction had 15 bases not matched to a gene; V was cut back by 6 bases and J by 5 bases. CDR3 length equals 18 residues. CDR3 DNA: TGTGCCAGCAGGAACCGGGACAGGCCTATTATCGATAATTCACCCCTCCACTTT. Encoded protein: CASRNRDRPIIDNSPLHF.